This T cell receptor beta chain comes out of a study of T cell responses to AZD1222 COVID-19 vaccine. Study outcomes and limitations: In the spike-specific TCR repertoire, nearly half reportedly target unmutated variant regions. Researchers took repertoire samples only after the peak T cell response had come. Compared with day 0, the breadth and depth of the Spike-specific TCR repertoire rose significantly after two doses of AZD1222.

This clone was detected once. The antigen is not known. Trimming left V 4 bases short and J 1 base short, with 7 bases between. The CDR3 extends over 13 amino acids. Germline lookup yields CDR1 ENHRY and CDR2 SYGVKD. This table comes from immunoSEQ multiplex PCR, and its TCRdb copy is limited to in-frame clones, with some not included. The table has over 95,000 clones, about nine tenths seen once. This TCR derives from an adult who received the AZD1222 COVID-19 vaccine. The sequencing used peripheral blood, collected 28 days after the second AZD1222 dose. The rearrangement uses TRBV10-3 and TRBJ1-1; D possibly corresponds to TRBD1 (6 bases). For the CDR3, the DNA is TGTGCCATCAGTGGACAGGAGAACACTGAAGCTTTCTTT. Translated: CAISGQENTEAFF.